This T cell receptor (beta chain) was recovered during a study of cytomegalovirus exposure and HLA in healthy donors. Findings and caveats of the study: The authors later found HLA-associated TCR beta chains more clonally expanded than equally common others.

Use of 60 Vbeta and 13 Jbeta primers characterized the PCR. Profiling relied on immunoSEQ multiplex PCR, and the TCRdb table lists in-frame clones only, not all of them. Among about 67,000 clones listed, 70% to 90% were seen once. Of note for this clone: Its specificity is not known.

The CDR3 totals 13 residues. The V end was cut by 3 bases, the J end by 4 bases, with 8 bases between. The germline CDR1 and CDR2 sequences are SGDLS and YYNGEE. What was sequenced was PBMCs. This receptor was identified in a woman aged 25 to 39 in good health and CMV-seronegative. The rearrangement uses TRBV9 and TRBJ2-1, with a tentative D call TRBD1 (6 bases). CDR3 sequence: CASSDRVYNEQFF. The CDR3 coding sequence is TGTGCCAGCAGCGACAGGGTGTACAATGAGCAGTTCTTC. Variable domain in full (rest from reference TRBV9 and TRBJ2-1): DSGVTQTPKHLITATGQRVTLRCSPRSGDLSVYWYQQSLDQGLQFLIQYYNGEERAKGNILERFSAQQFPDLHSELNLSSLELGDSALYFCASSDRVYNEQFFGPGTRLTVL.